What follows is one T cell receptor beta chain and its context. What it binds is not known. This entry is derived from a study of T cell responses to AZD1222 COVID-19 vaccine. Study-wide points: Reportedly, nearly half of unique spike TCRs recognized epitopes outside B.1.351/B.1.1.7 mutations. Spike-specific TCR breadth and depth went up after people got two AZD1222 doses. Among vaccine-associated CD4 TCRs, coverage spanned spike, with dominance at 160-218 and 743-854.

Pooled together were second doses at about 4 or about 12 weeks. Measured with immunoSEQ multiplex PCR; TCRdb has only the in-frame clones, and not every one. The sample contains roughly 51,000 clones, approximately 86% of which appear only once. Sequenced material: peripheral blood, taken 28 days after the second AZD1222 dose. The receptor was isolated from an adult who received the AZD1222 COVID-19 vaccine.

CDR3 sequence reads: CASSMRQGRAGELFF. The CDR3 DNA follows: TGTGCCAGCAGCATGAGACAGGGGCGGGCCGGGGAGCTGTTTTTT. The V and J genes are TRBV7-3 and TRBJ2-2, with TRBD1 identical over 8 bases. In germline, CDR1 is SGHTA, CDR2 FQGTGA. J was trimmed by 6 bases and V by 5 bases; bases with no gene match: 8. This CDR3 has 15 amino acids.